In this sample, the clone carrying this TCR beta chain turned up a few times. The record originates from a study of T cells in Graves' hyperthyroidism and ophthalmopathy. CDR3 length: 16 residues. V was shortened by 2 bases and J by 3 bases, with 16 bases between the two germline ends. Germline assignment: CDR1 MNHEY and CDR2 SVGEGT. Amplification of TCR beta CDR3 regions was performed using RNA transcripts as template. TCR CDR3 regions were first amplified by RT-PCR with HTBI primers. TCRdb processed the multiplex PCR reads anew with MiXCR; each CDR3 protein has one entry. This repertoire shows about 210,000 distinct CDR3 sequences, about a sixth found once; its top ten account for 50%.

The chain links TRBV6-2 or TRBV6-3 to TRBJ2-5; D is possibly TRBD1 or TRBD2 (5 bases each). Sequenced: blood. The sequence was obtained from a man aged 50 or older with Graves' hyperthyroidism. CDR3 loop: CASSYISGSWEETQYF. The CDR3 nucleotides read TGTGCCAGCAGTTACATCTCAGGGAGCTGGGAAGAGACCCAGTACTTC.